These 17 T cell receptor beta chains were all obtained from the same sample, sequenced in a study of human T cells and chemical hapten exposure. The time point denotes: patch test 2, 6 weeks after DPC sensitization. Treatment: therapeutic diphenylcyclopropenone sensitization with weekly scalp DPC. TCRdb analysed the RACE reads with MiXCR anew, one entry per CDR3 protein. The table shows 89,000 or so distinct CDR3 sequences, with approximately 6.6% occurring only once. Sequences were derived from whole blood, sampled in connection with sensitization to the hapten diphenylcyclopropenone (DPC). Receptor source: a woman aged 25 to 39 with alopecia areata. Some clones in this sample may be carry-over from other donors' samples.

This clonotype has a handful of counts. In DNA form, the CDR3 reads TGTGCCAGCAGTTACTCTGGCGCGACAGATACGCAGTATTTT. Encoded protein: CASSYSGATDTQYF. The gene calls are TRBV6-5 and TRBJ2-3; D uncertain. Germline V gene data show CDR1 as MNHEY and CDR2 as SVGAGI. The CDR3 sequence is 14 residues long. V was clipped by 0 bases and J by 3 bases, with 7 bases between them.

In its sample, this clonotype was seen a few times. The chain employs TRBV30 and TRBJ1-1, with 10 positions matching TRBD1. Germline V gene lookup returns CDR1 GTSNPN and CDR2 SVGIG (reference sequence). CDR3 length: 12 residues. The J segment lost 7 bases and the V segment lost 7 bases, leaving 6 bases of the junction unmatched. CDR3 region: CAFGQGGSEAFF. The CDR3 DNA follows: TGTGCCTTCGGACAGGGGGGGAGTGAAGCTTTCTTT.

This clonotype has a count of ten or more. DNA of the CDR3: TGCGCCAGCAGCTTGGCCAGCGAGCAGTTCTTC. Its protein product is CASSLASEQFF. This rearrangement joins TRBV5-1 to TRBJ2-1; D is unclear. CDR3 length: 11 residues. Looked up from germline, CDR1 is SGHRS and CDR2 is YFSETQ. Trimming removed 0 bases at V and 10 bases at J, with 5 bases between.

Ten or more counts support this clonotype. This chain uses TRBV10-3 with TRBJ1-6, with 10 bases identical to TRBD1. The CDR3 is made up of 15 amino acids. Germline-derived CDR1 and CDR2 are ENHRY and SYGVKD. The junction had 4 bases not matched to a gene; V was cut back by 3 bases and J by 8 bases. The CDR3 loop reads CAISETGTGDSPLHF. The DNA of the CDR3 is TGTGCCATCAGTGAAACCGGGACAGGGGATTCACCCCTCCACTTT.

This clonotype was seen more than once but under ten times. The chain couples TRBV6-1 to TRBJ1-4; D gene unclear. The V end lost 0 bases, the J end lost 10 bases, and 15 bases lay between the germline ends. The CDR3 totals 15 residues. CDR1 and CDR2 from the germline V gene are MNHNS and SASEGT. In nucleotides, the CDR3 is TGTGCCAGCAGTGAAGCGGACGGCTTAATTGGAAAACTGTTTTTT. Protein product: CASSEADGLIGKLFF.

The V and J genes are TRBV5-1 and TRBJ1-1; TRBD1 matches at 7 bases. This CDR3 region has 16 residues. The germline gives CDR1 SGHRS, CDR2 YFSETQ. The V and J ends lost 3 bases and 1 base, in that order; junction bases with no gene match: 9. The CDR3 sequence is CASSYSRQGPNTEAFF. DNA for the CDR3: TGCGCCAGCAGCTACTCTCGACAGGGACCGAACACTGAAGCTTTCTTT. The complete variable domain, with remaining parts taken from reference TRBV5-1 and TRBJ1-1, reads KAGVTQTPRYLIKTRGQQVTLSCSPISGHRSVSWYQQTPGQGLQFLFEYFSETQRNKGNFPGRFSGRQFSNSRSEMNVSTLELGDSALYLCASSYSRQGPNTEAFFGQGTRLTVV.

This clonotype was detected only a few times. The chain combines TRBV27 with TRBJ2-3; D is uncertain. The CDR3 extends over 14 amino acids. Germline CDR1 reads MNHEY; CDR2 reads SMNVEV (reference sequence). The V and J ends lost 9 bases and 0 bases respectively, with 13 bases between them. CDR3 region: CASIEGFSTDTQYF. For the CDR3, the DNA is TGTGCCAGTATCGAAGGGTTTAGCACAGATACGCAGTATTTT.

At least ten counts were recorded for this clonotype. The rearrangement uses TRBV4-1 and TRBJ2-3, with a tentative D call TRBD2 (6 bases). V was pared by 8 bases and J by 0 bases, with 15 bases between. Germline values: CDR1 MGHRA, CDR2 YSYEKL. The CDR3 consists of 15 residues. DNA for the CDR3: TGCGCCAGCGGCGATGGGACTTCTAGCACAGATACGCAGTATTTT. Encoded protein: CASGDGTSSTDTQYF.

The sample holds many counts of this clonotype. The chain has TRBV20-1 and TRBJ1-1, with D possibly matching TRBD1 (5 bases). CDR3 length: 14 amino acids. Germline V gene sequence: CDR1 DFQATT, CDR2 SNEGSKA (reference sequence). Trimming took 6 bases from V and 1 from J, leaving 15 bases between them. The CDR3 loop reads CSAILPGTNTEAFF. The CDR3, as DNA: TGCAGTGCCATACTGCCGGGGACGAACACTGAAGCTTTCTTT.

This clonotype turned up a few times. The chain couples TRBV5-6 to TRBJ1-1; maybe TRBD1 (6 bases). Between the trimmed V and J ends, which lost 5 bases and 1 base, there was a span of 12 bases. This CDR3 region has 14 residues. Germline V gene data show CDR1 as SGHDT and CDR2 as YYEEEE. As DNA, the CDR3 is TGTGCCAGCAGATTGACAGGAAAGAACACTGAAGCTTTCTTT. This codes for CASRLTGKNTEAFF. The complete variable domain, with remaining parts taken from reference TRBV5-6 and TRBJ1-1, reads DAGVTQSPTHLIKTRGQQVTLRCSPKSGHDTVSWYQQALGQGPQFIFQYYEEEERQRGNFPDRFSGHQFPNYSSELNVNALLLGDSALYLCASRLTGKNTEAFFGQGTRLTVV.

Ten or more counts support this clonotype. This rearrangement joins TRBV7-2 to TRBJ2-1; D is unclear. This CDR3 has 14 amino acids. Trimming stripped 2 bases from V and 0 bases from J, with 5 bases between. Germline V gene lookup returns CDR1 SGHTA and CDR2 FQGNSA. CDR3 sequence (DNA): TGTGCCAGCAGCTTACCCGGCTCCTACAATGAGCAGTTCTTC. Translation: CASSLPGSYNEQFF.

In this sample, this clonotype turned up a few times. V usage is TRBV18 and J usage is TRBJ1-1, with TRBD1 matching 8 bases. Germline V gives CDR1 KGHSH, CDR2 LQKENI. V shed 6 bases, J shed 3 bases, and the junction held 6 bases outside the gene matches. The CDR3 is 14 amino acids. CDR3 protein: CASSAQGGDTEAFF. The CDR3 coding sequence is TGTGCCAGCTCCGCACAGGGGGGAGACACTGAAGCTTTCTTT.

This clonotype was seen a few times. The gene calls are TRBV7-6 and TRBJ2-3; D unresolved. CDR3 length: 14 amino acids. Trimming cost V 1 base and J 4 bases, with 9 bases left between them. Germline V gene data show CDR1 as SGHVS and CDR2 as FNYEAQ. The DNA of the CDR3 is TGTGCCAGCAGCTTAGAATTTAATTCAGATACGCAGTATTTT. This encodes CASSLEFNSDTQYF.

DNA for the CDR3: TGTGCCAGCAGCCAGGGCAATGAGCAGTTCTTC. It is translated as CASSQGNEQFF. This chain links TRBV6-2 or TRBV6-3 with TRBJ2-1; D might be TRBD1 (5 bases). V was pared by 6 bases and J by 6 bases, with 6 bases between. CDR3 size: 11 residues. Germline CDR1 and CDR2: MNHEY and SVGEGT.

This clonotype was picked up many times. The chain uses TRBV5-4 and TRBJ2-5, with TRBD2 identical over 11 bases. Germline values: CDR1 SGHNT, CDR2 YYREEE (reference sequence). V dropped 3 bases and J dropped 4; count of bases not matched to a gene: 5. CDR3 size: 15 residues. CDR3: CASSSTSGGPETQYF. CDR3 DNA: TGTGCCAGCAGCTCCACTAGCGGGGGACCAGAGACCCAGTACTTC.

The chain joins TRBV9 to TRBJ2-3, with a tentative D call TRBD2 (7 bases). CDR1 is SGDLS and CDR2 is YYNGEE in the germline V gene. The CDR3 contains 18 residues. V dropped 3 bases and J dropped 0 bases, with 20 bases sitting between them. The CDR3 region is CASSAARYRGGSTDTQYF. CDR3 nucleotides: TGTGCCAGCAGCGCAGCAAGGTATAGGGGGGGTAGCACAGATACGCAGTATTTT.

This clonotype was detected ten times or more. The rearrangement joins TRBV2 to TRBJ1-1, with 7 bases fitting TRBD1. CDR1 and CDR2 (germline): SNHLY, FYNNEI. Losses at the gene ends were 4 bases for V and 1 base for J; bases not matched to a gene: 3. CDR3 size: 14 residues. DNA for the CDR3: TGTGCCAGCAGTGGACAGGGATCGAACACTGAAGCTTTCTTT. Translating gives CASSGQGSNTEAFF.